This is a list of T cell receptor beta chains from one sample in a study of shared clonotypes between healthy human individuals. Some clones are missing from TCRdb's copy, which holds only in-frame ones; the method was immunoSEQ multiplex PCR. The data hold roughly 2.6 million clones, with 90% to 95% observed a single time. Sequenced material: naive CD4+ T cells sorted from blood. Every receptor here comes from a man between 18 and 35 years old in good health. CDR3s include the opening cysteine and the closing phenylalanine or tryptophan. A D gene is named only where the DNA matches it firmly. For some rows the clone size is stated as once, few or many, or as a class when expanded; others skip it.

cdr3_nt,cdr3_aa,v_call,j_call,cdr3_length,clone_size,d_call
TGTGCCAGCAGTTTGCATCGGTTCTCGGTAGACTATGGCTACACCTTC,CASSLHRFSVDYGYTF,TRBV6-5,TRBJ1-2,16,NA,NA
TGTGCCAGCAGCTTTTCACAAAACTATGGCTACACCTTC,CASSFSQNYGYTF,TRBV7-9,TRBJ1-2,13,NA,NA
TGTGCCAGCAGCGTAGGGGGCGAAGGTACAGAAGCTTTCTTT,CASSVGGEGTEAFF,TRBV9,TRBJ1-1,14,NA,NA
TGTGCCAGCAGCGCCCCCTGGGGGAACAATGAGCAGTTCTTC,CASSAPWGNNEQFF,TRBV11-2,TRBJ2-1,14,NA,NA
TGTGCCAGCAGCTTTAGGACAGGGGGCGCGGCCTATGAAAAACTGTTTTTT,CASSFRTGGAAYEKLFF,TRBV5-8,TRBJ1-4,17,once,TRBD1
TGTGCCAGCAGCTTAGCCGGAGGACAGGGGGGCGAAAAACTGTTTTTT,CASSLAGGQGGEKLFF,TRBV7-9,TRBJ1-4,16,NA,TRBD1
TGCGCCAGCAGCTTTAGCACAGGGGACACTGAAGCTTTCTTT,CASSFSTGDTEAFF,TRBV5-1,TRBJ1-1,14,NA,TRBD1
TGCGCCAGCTCGACGGGACACGAGCAGTACTTC,CASSTGHEQYF,TRBV5-1,TRBJ2-7,11,once,NA
TGTGCCAGCAGTTACTCGAGCAATCAGCCCCAGCATTTT,CASSYSSNQPQHF,TRBV6-5,TRBJ1-5,13,NA,NA
TGTGCCAGCTCAAGACTAGCGGGACCAGATACGCAGTATTTT,CASSRLAGPDTQYF,TRBV18,TRBJ2-3,14,NA,TRBD2
TGCGCCAGCACCGAACAGGGCCCCGGGGAGCTGTTTTTT,CASTEQGPGELFF,TRBV5-1,TRBJ2-2,13,NA,NA
TGTGCCATCAGTGAGCCCGGAGAGACCCAGTACTTC,CAISEPGETQYF,TRBV10-3,TRBJ2-5,12,NA,NA
TGCGCCAGCAGCTTGGGAGGGGGCAAGTACGAGCAGTACTTC,CASSLGGGKYEQYF,TRBV5-1,TRBJ2-7,14,NA,TRBD1
TGTGCCAGTAGCCTCAGTTTCACTAATGAAAAACTGTTTTTT,CASSLSFTNEKLFF,TRBV19,TRBJ1-4,14,NA,NA
TGTGCCAGCACAATCAAAGGGGATAATCAGCCCCAGCATTTT,CASTIKGDNQPQHF,TRBV21-1,TRBJ1-5,14,once,NA
TGTGCCAGCAGAGTATTGAGGACCGCGGGAAACACCATATATTTT,CASRVLRTAGNTIYF,TRBV25-1,TRBJ1-3,15,once,NA
TGCAGTGCTATGGACTACGAGCAGTACTTC,CSAMDYEQYF,TRBV20-1,TRBJ2-7,10,NA,NA
TGCGCCAGCAGCTTGATCAAGCGGGGGTCATACAATGAGCAGTTCTTC,CASSLIKRGSYNEQFF,TRBV5-1,TRBJ2-1,16,NA,TRBD2
TGTGCCAGCAGCTTAGCCCTCACCGGGACAGGGGGTGGAAACACCATATATTTT,CASSLALTGTGGGNTIYF,TRBV7-2,TRBJ1-3,18,NA,TRBD1
TGTGCCAGCAGCGTGGGACTAGCGGGGTACGAGCAGTACTTC,CASSVGLAGYEQYF,TRBV2,TRBJ2-7,14,NA,TRBD2
TGTGCCAGTAGTAGCATAAACATTCAGTACTTC,CASSSINIQYF,TRBV19,TRBJ2-4,11,NA,NA
TGTGCCAGCAGCTTCAACTCCTACGAGCAGTACTTC,CASSFNSYEQYF,TRBV5-6,TRBJ2-7,12,NA,NA
TGTGCCAGTAGCCTCGGGACGACTATACCACTACTACAGTTCTTC,CASSLGTTIPLLQFF,TRBV19,TRBJ2-1,15,once,NA
TGTGCCAGCAGCTTAAAGCCGACAGGGGGTGGAAACACCATATATTTT,CASSLKPTGGGNTIYF,TRBV11-2,TRBJ1-3,16,NA,TRBD1
TGTGCCAGCAGTGAAGCCGACCGGGGCCTAGCCTACGAGCAGTACTTC,CASSEADRGLAYEQYF,TRBV6-1,TRBJ2-7,16,NA,NA
TGTGCCAGCAGCTACAGGACCCGATCTTTGGGGACCCAGTACTTC,CASSYRTRSLGTQYF,TRBV5-6,TRBJ2-5,15,NA,NA
TGTGCCAGCAGCTCGCCGGGGAGCCCCCCTCAAGAGACCCAGTACTTC,CASSSPGSPPQETQYF,TRBV5-5,TRBJ2-5,16,NA,NA
TGTGCCAGCTCACCAGGGACAGGGCTCGGGGGCTACACCTTC,CASSPGTGLGGYTF,TRBV18,TRBJ1-2,14,NA,TRBD1
TGTGCCAGCAGCCAAGGGACAGGGGGGTTTTACGAGCAGTACTTC,CASSQGTGGFYEQYF,TRBV6-5,TRBJ2-7,15,NA,TRBD1
TGTGCCAGCAGCCACGGCGATAGCGGGAGGGCCACAGATACGCAGTATTTT,CASSHGDSGRATDTQYF,TRBV7-2,TRBJ2-3,17,NA,TRBD2
TGTGCCAGCAGCTTCAGGGGGGTGGATGAGCAGTTCTTC,CASSFRGVDEQFF,TRBV5-4,TRBJ2-1,13,NA,NA
TGTGCCAGCTCTGAGGGGGCGAGGTCCTACGAGCAGTACTTC,CASSEGARSYEQYF,TRBV18,TRBJ2-7,14,NA,TRBD1
TGTGCCAGCAGCTTGTGGGGCGCAACTAATGAAAAACTGTTTTTT,CASSLWGATNEKLFF,TRBV5-5,TRBJ1-4,15,NA,NA
TGTGCCAGCAGCCGAGACCCTAGCGGGAGCATCTATGAGCAGTTCTTC,CASSRDPSGSIYEQFF,TRBV9,TRBJ2-1,16,NA,TRBD2
TGTGCCAGCAGTTTGCCTCCGGGACAGGGGGCCAATTCACCCCTCCACTTT,CASSLPPGQGANSPLHF,TRBV28,TRBJ1-6,17,NA,TRBD1
TGTGCCAGCAGTGAACTAGAGGAGACCCAGTACTTC,CASSELEETQYF,TRBV2,TRBJ2-5,12,NA,NA
TGTGCCAGCAGTTCCACAGGGGGCGAGCAGTACTTC,CASSSTGGEQYF,TRBV27,TRBJ2-7,12,NA,TRBD1